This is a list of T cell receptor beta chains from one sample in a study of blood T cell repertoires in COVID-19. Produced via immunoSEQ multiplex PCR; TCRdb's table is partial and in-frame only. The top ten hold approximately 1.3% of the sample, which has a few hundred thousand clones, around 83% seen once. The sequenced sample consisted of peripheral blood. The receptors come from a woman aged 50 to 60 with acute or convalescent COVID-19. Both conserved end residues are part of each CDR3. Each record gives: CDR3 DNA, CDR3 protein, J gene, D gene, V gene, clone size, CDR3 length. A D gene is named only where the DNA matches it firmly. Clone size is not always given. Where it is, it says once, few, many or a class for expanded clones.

DNA: TGTGCCAGCAGCAACCTCAGGGGACCTGGGGCCAACGTCCTGACTTTC
CDR3: CASSNLRGPGANVLTF
J: TRBJ2-6
D: NA
V: TRBV9
size: NA
length: 16

DNA: TGTGCCAGTACCCCTAGGGACAGGTCGAACTACGAGCAGTACTTC
CDR3: CASTPRDRSNYEQYF
J: TRBJ2-7
D: TRBD1
V: TRBV19
size: NA
length: 15

DNA: TGTGCCAGTAGTATAGGGGACAGGGGGTCCCCCAAACCCCTCTATGGCTACACCTTC
CDR3: CASSIGDRGSPKPLYGYTF
J: TRBJ1-2
D: TRBD1
V: TRBV19
size: NA
length: 19

DNA: TGTGCCAGCAGCCAAATAGCGGGGAGCACAGATACGCAGTATTTT
CDR3: CASSQIAGSTDTQYF
J: TRBJ2-3
D: TRBD2
V: TRBV5-4
size: once
length: 15

DNA: TGTGCCAGTACCGAGGCGTGGGAGCTTGAAAAACTGTTTTTT
CDR3: CASTEAWELEKLFF
J: TRBJ1-4
D: NA
V: TRBV19
size: NA
length: 14

DNA: TGTGCCAGCAGTTTGCTCGGGACAGGCCATTGGGGGGAGCAGTACTTC
CDR3: CASSLLGTGHWGEQYF
J: TRBJ2-7
D: TRBD1
V: TRBV27
size: NA
length: 16

DNA: TGTGCCTGGGAACAGGGCGCGCATGGCTACACCTTC
CDR3: CAWEQGAHGYTF
J: TRBJ1-2
D: NA
V: TRBV30
size: NA
length: 12

DNA: TGTGCCAGCACTAAGGGGTCGTGGGACTCCGAGTACTTC
CDR3: CASTKGSWDSEYF
J: TRBJ2-5
D: NA
V: TRBV5-6
size: NA
length: 13

DNA: TGTGCCAGCAGCTTCCTAGGACAGGGTAATTCACCCCTCCACTTT
CDR3: CASSFLGQGNSPLHF
J: TRBJ1-6
D: TRBD1
V: TRBV7-2
size: NA
length: 15

DNA: TGTGCCAGCAGCTTAATTTTTCGGGGTAATGAGCAGTTCTTC
CDR3: CASSLIFRGNEQFF
J: TRBJ2-1
D: NA
V: TRBV7-2
size: NA
length: 14

DNA: TGTGCCTGGAGTACCTATTTTCCCCTCCACTTT
CDR3: CAWSTYFPLHF
J: TRBJ1-6
D: NA
V: TRBV30
size: NA
length: 11

DNA: TGCGCCAGCAGTCGAGGGAACACTGAAGCTTTCTTT
CDR3: CASSRGNTEAFF
J: TRBJ1-1
D: NA
V: TRBV5-1
size: few
length: 12

DNA: TGTGCCAGCTCACCGCGGACAGACACTGAAGCTTTCTTT
CDR3: CASSPRTDTEAFF
J: TRBJ1-1
D: NA
V: TRBV18
size: few
length: 13

DNA: TGCGCCAGCAGCTTGGGTGCAGGGCAGGGGAATGAAAAACTGTTTTTT
CDR3: CASSLGAGQGNEKLFF
J: TRBJ1-4
D: NA
V: TRBV5-1
size: few
length: 16

DNA: TGTGCCAGCAGACTGACGGGATATGGCTACACCTTC
CDR3: CASRLTGYGYTF
J: TRBJ1-2
D: NA
V: TRBV6-5
size: NA
length: 12

DNA: TGTGCCAGCAGGGACACAGGGGGCGAAAACACTGAGCAGTTCTTC
CDR3: CASRDTGGENTEQFF
J: TRBJ2-1
D: TRBD1
V: TRBV11-3
size: NA
length: 15

DNA: TGTGCCAGCAGTTACCCACCCGGGACTAGCTACACCGGGGAGCTGTTTTTT
CDR3: CASSYPPGTSYTGELFF
J: TRBJ2-2
D: TRBD2
V: TRBV6-2/TRBV6-3
size: NA
length: 17

DNA: TGCAGTGCTAGTTCTCGGACAGGGTCTGAAAAACTGTTTTTT
CDR3: CSASSRTGSEKLFF
J: TRBJ1-4
D: TRBD1
V: TRBV20-1
size: NA
length: 14

DNA: TGTGCCAGCAGCGGAGGCCCGAACACTGAAGCTTTCTTT
CDR3: CASSGGPNTEAFF
J: TRBJ1-1
D: NA
V: TRBV5-5
size: once
length: 13

DNA: TGCAGTGCTAGTGAGGCCAGTTCAAATGAAAAACTGTTTTTT
CDR3: CSASEASSNEKLFF
J: TRBJ1-4
D: NA
V: TRBV20-1
size: NA
length: 14

DNA: TGTGCCAGCAGACTAGTAGATACGCAGTATTTT
CDR3: CASRLVDTQYF
J: TRBJ2-3
D: NA
V: TRBV12-3/TRBV12-4
size: NA
length: 11

DNA: TGTGCCACCAGCACAGGGGGCGCGGAAAACATTCAGTACTTC
CDR3: CATSTGGAENIQYF
J: TRBJ2-4
D: TRBD1
V: TRBV15
size: NA
length: 14

DNA: TGTGCCAGCAGCGTATTCCGTCCCGGGGAGGCTTTCTTT
CDR3: CASSVFRPGEAFF
J: TRBJ1-1
D: NA
V: TRBV9
size: NA
length: 13

DNA: TGTGCCACTCGGAGGAGGGGAGATGAAAAACTGTTTTTT
CDR3: CATRRRGDEKLFF
J: TRBJ1-4
D: NA
V: TRBV27
size: NA
length: 13

DNA: TGTGCCAGCAACCCGACAGACTATGAAAAACTGTTTTTT
CDR3: CASNPTDYEKLFF
J: TRBJ1-4
D: NA
V: TRBV5-8
size: few
length: 13

DNA: TGTGCCAGCAGCCCGAATCCGGGACAGGGGCCCGGGGAGCTGTTTTTT
CDR3: CASSPNPGQGPGELFF
J: TRBJ2-2
D: TRBD1
V: TRBV7-3
size: NA
length: 16

DNA: TGTGCCAGCAGTTACGGCGGGGTGGGAGGGGTTCGGAACATTCAGTACTTC
CDR3: CASSYGGVGGVRNIQYF
J: TRBJ2-4
D: TRBD2
V: TRBV6-2/TRBV6-3
size: NA
length: 17

DNA: TGCGCCAGCAGCCTAACCGGACAGGGTAAAGCCGGGGAGCTGTTTTTT
CDR3: CASSLTGQGKAGELFF
J: TRBJ2-2
D: TRBD1
V: TRBV5-1
size: NA
length: 16

DNA: TGCGCCAGCAGTGACGGGGGTCAGCCCCAGCATTTT
CDR3: CASSDGGQPQHF
J: TRBJ1-5
D: NA
V: TRBV10-1
size: few
length: 12

DNA: TGTGCCAGCAGTTTACTAAATTCACCCCTCCACTTT
CDR3: CASSLLNSPLHF
J: TRBJ1-6
D: NA
V: TRBV27
size: NA
length: 12

DNA: TGTGCCTGGAGTGTAGCGACCTACGGGACAGGCTATGGCTACACCTTC
CDR3: CAWSVATYGTGYGYTF
J: TRBJ1-2
D: TRBD1
V: TRBV30
size: NA
length: 16

DNA: TGTGCCAGCAGCAGAGACAACCAAGAGACCCAGTACTTC
CDR3: CASSRDNQETQYF
J: TRBJ2-5
D: NA
V: TRBV7-7
size: NA
length: 13

DNA: TGCGCCAGCAGCTTAGGGACAGGGGACGGGAATGAGCAGTTCTTC
CDR3: CASSLGTGDGNEQFF
J: TRBJ2-1
D: TRBD1
V: TRBV5-1
size: NA
length: 15

DNA: TGTGCTAGTGGTGCGGGACAGGGGGCGGGAACTGAAGCTTTCTTT
CDR3: CASGAGQGAGTEAFF
J: TRBJ1-1
D: TRBD1
V: TRBV12-5
size: NA
length: 15

DNA: TGCAGCGTTGGGGGGCTTTTCAAAGATACGCAGTATTTT
CDR3: CSVGGLFKDTQYF
J: TRBJ2-3
D: NA
V: TRBV29-1
size: NA
length: 13

DNA: TGTGCCAGCAGTACCATCACTAGCGGGAGGGCCTACACCGGGGAGCTGTTTTTT
CDR3: CASSTITSGRAYTGELFF
J: TRBJ2-2
D: TRBD2
V: TRBV11-2
size: NA
length: 18

DNA: TGTGCCAGCAGCCGTGGGACAGGGTCCTACAATGAGCAGTTCTTC
CDR3: CASSRGTGSYNEQFF
J: TRBJ2-1
D: NA
V: TRBV21-1
size: NA
length: 15

DNA: TGTGCCAGCTCACCACCGGTTTCGCGAAGCACTGAAGCTTTCTTT
CDR3: CASSPPVSRSTEAFF
J: TRBJ1-1
D: NA
V: TRBV18
size: NA
length: 15

DNA: TGTGCCAGCAGCTTAGGGTCGAGGGAGCAGTACTTC
CDR3: CASSLGSREQYF
J: TRBJ2-7
D: NA
V: TRBV7-2
size: NA
length: 12

DNA: TGTGCCAGCAGTTTCGGTACGCGGGATCAGCCCCAGCATTTT
CDR3: CASSFGTRDQPQHF
J: TRBJ1-5
D: NA
V: TRBV27
size: once
length: 14

DNA: TGTGCCAGCAGTCCCCCACAACAGATCGGGGAGCTGTTTTTT
CDR3: CASSPPQQIGELFF
J: TRBJ2-2
D: NA
V: TRBV27
size: NA
length: 14

DNA: TGCGCCAGCAGCTTCGCGCCTCCAGGGGATGAGCAGTTCTTC
CDR3: CASSFAPPGDEQFF
J: TRBJ2-1
D: NA
V: TRBV5-1
size: few
length: 14

DNA: TGTGCCACCAGTGCAACAGGGGAGACAGATACGCAGTATTTT
CDR3: CATSATGETDTQYF
J: TRBJ2-3
D: TRBD1
V: TRBV24-1
size: once
length: 14

DNA: TGCAGCTACGAAACAGGGGGGGAGACCCAGTACTTC
CDR3: CSYETGGETQYF
J: TRBJ2-5
D: TRBD1
V: TRBV29-1
size: NA
length: 12

DNA: TGTGCCAGCAGCTTAGGCTGGCCAGGGGAACATGGCTACACCTTC
CDR3: CASSLGWPGEHGYTF
J: TRBJ1-2
D: NA
V: TRBV7-2
size: NA
length: 15

DNA: TGTGCCAGCAGCTTGGGGTACAGGGGGCGCTACGAGCAGTACTTC
CDR3: CASSLGYRGRYEQYF
J: TRBJ2-7
D: TRBD1
V: TRBV5-4
size: NA
length: 15

DNA: TGTGCCAGCATTGTGGGACTGGGCGATGAAAAACTGTTTTTT
CDR3: CASIVGLGDEKLFF
J: TRBJ1-4
D: NA
V: TRBV2
size: NA
length: 14

DNA: TGTGCCAGCAGCTGGGAGGACGGCGGCTACACCTTC
CDR3: CASSWEDGGYTF
J: TRBJ1-2
D: NA
V: TRBV5-6
size: NA
length: 12